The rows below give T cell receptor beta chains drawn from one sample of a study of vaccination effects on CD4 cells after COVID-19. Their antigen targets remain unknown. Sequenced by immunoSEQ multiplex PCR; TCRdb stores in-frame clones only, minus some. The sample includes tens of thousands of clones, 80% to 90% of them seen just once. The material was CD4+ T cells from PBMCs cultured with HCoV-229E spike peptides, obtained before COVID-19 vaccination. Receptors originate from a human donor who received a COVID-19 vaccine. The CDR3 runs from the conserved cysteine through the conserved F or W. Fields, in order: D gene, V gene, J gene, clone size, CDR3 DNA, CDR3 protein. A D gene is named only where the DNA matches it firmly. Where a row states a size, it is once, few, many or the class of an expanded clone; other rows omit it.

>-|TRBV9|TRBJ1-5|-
TGTGCCAGCAGCGTAGCTGATACCAATCAGCCCCAGCATTTT
CASSVADTNQPQHF
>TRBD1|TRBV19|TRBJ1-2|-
TGTGCCAGTAGTTACACAGGGGTCTATGGCTACACCTTC
CASSYTGVYGYTF
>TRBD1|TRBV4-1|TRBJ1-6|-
TGCGCCAGCAGCCACCAACAGGGGGGCGGCCAGGATTCACCCCTCCACTTT
CASSHQQGGGQDSPLHF
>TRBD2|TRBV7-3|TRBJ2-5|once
TGTGCCAGCAGCCTGACTAGCGGGGGGGAGACCCAGTACTTC
CASSLTSGGETQYF
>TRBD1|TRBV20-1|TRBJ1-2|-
TGCAGTGCTAGTATCCACCCAGGGGGTTATGGCTACACCTTC
CSASIHPGGYGYTF
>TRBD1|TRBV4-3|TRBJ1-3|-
TGCGCCAGCAGCCTGTTCCGGGACAGGGCTACGCTCTTACCAAACACCATATATTTT
CASSLFRDRATLLPNTIYF
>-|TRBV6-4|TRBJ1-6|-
TGTGCCAGCAGTGACAATCCGAACGGTAATTCACCCCTCCACTTT
CASSDNPNGNSPLHF
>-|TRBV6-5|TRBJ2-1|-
TGTGCCACCAGACAGAGATCCTACAATGAGCAGTTCTTC
CATRQRSYNEQFF
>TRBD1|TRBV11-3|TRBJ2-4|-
TGTGCCAGCAGCTCCGGGACAGGGATTGGGGCCAAAAACATTCAGTACTTC
CASSSGTGIGAKNIQYF
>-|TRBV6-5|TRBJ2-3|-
TGTGCCAGCTCCTTCGGAGGGGATACGCAGTATTTT
CASSFGGDTQYF
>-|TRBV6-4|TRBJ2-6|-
TGTGCCAGCAGTGCTTTGTCGAGCTCTGGGGCCAACGTCCTGACTTTC
CASSALSSSGANVLTF
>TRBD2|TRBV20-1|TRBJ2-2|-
TGCAGTGCTAGTCCCAGCGGGGGGCCCGGGGAGCTGTTTTTT
CSASPSGGPGELFF
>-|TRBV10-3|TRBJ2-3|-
TGTGCCATCAGTGAGCCAGGGAGCACAGATACGCAGTATTTT
CAISEPGSTDTQYF
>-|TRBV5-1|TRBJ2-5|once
TGCGCCAGCAGCTTGGCTGGGGGAAGCGAAGAGACCCAGTACTTC
CASSLAGGSEETQYF
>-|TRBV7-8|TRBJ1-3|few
TGTGCCAGCAGCCCCCGCGTTGTCAGGGTTAGTCAGGTGGACACCATATATTTT
CASSPRVVRVSQVDTIYF
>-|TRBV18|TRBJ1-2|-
TGTGCCAGCTCACCCCTTGGAGGGGGTACTAACTATGGCTACACCTTC
CASSPLGGGTNYGYTF
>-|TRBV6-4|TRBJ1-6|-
TGTGCCAGCAGTGACGGGAGGCAGTTCATTTCACCCCTCCACTTT
CASSDGRQFISPLHF
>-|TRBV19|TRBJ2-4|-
TGTGCCAGTACCACCGAGGGGGGAAACATTCAGTACTTC
CASTTEGGNIQYF
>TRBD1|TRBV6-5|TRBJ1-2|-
TGTGCCAGCAGTTACTCGGGAGAGGGGGCCTATGGCTACACCTTC
CASSYSGEGAYGYTF
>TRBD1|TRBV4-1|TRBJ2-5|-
TGCGCCAGCAGCCAAGATCTTTTGGGGGACAGGGCTGAGACCCAGTACTTC
CASSQDLLGDRAETQYF
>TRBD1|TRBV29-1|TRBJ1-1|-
TGCAGCGTAGAGGGACAGTGGAACACTGAAGCTTTCTTT
CSVEGQWNTEAFF
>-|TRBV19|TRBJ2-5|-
TGTGCCAGTAGTGTCCAAGAGACCCAGTACTTC
CASSVQETQYF
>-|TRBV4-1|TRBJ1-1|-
TGCGCCAGCAGCCAAGTTCGACGGGGGAACACTGAAGCTTTCTTT
CASSQVRRGNTEAFF
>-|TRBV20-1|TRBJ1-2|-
TGCAGTGCTAGAGTGCCGGCGGGCTACACCTTC
CSARVPAGYTF
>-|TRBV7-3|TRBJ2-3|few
TGTGCCAGCAGCTTACGCCCTACAGATACGCAGTATTTT
CASSLRPTDTQYF
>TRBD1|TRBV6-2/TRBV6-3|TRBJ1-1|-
TGTGCCAGCAGTTACTGGGACAGGGGGTTGCCTGAAGCTTTCTTT
CASSYWDRGLPEAFF
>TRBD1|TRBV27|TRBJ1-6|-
TGTGCCAGCAGCCCCCCTCCGGGACAGGGGAATTCACCCCTCCACTTT
CASSPPPGQGNSPLHF
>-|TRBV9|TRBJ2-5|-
TGTGCCAGCAGCGTAGAAGAGGCTGGCCTTCGGGAGACCCAGTACTTC
CASSVEEAGLRETQYF
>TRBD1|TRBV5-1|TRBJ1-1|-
TGCGCCAGCAGCTTGGGTTCAGGGGGGGTTTTCACTGAAGCTTTCTTT
CASSLGSGGVFTEAFF
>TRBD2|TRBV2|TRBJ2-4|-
TGTGCCAGCAGGGGACTAGCGGGGGTCCCAGCCAAAAACATTCAGTACTTC
CASRGLAGVPAKNIQYF
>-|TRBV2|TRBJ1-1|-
TGTGCCAGCAAGGGGGGCGCGAGCACTGAAGCTTTCTTT
CASKGGASTEAFF
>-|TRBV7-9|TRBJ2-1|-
TGTGCCAGCAGCTTAGTGATGGGCGGTGAGCAGTTCTTC
CASSLVMGGEQFF
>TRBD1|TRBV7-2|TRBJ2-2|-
TGTGCCAGCAGCCCGAGGGGGCGAGGTGGCACCGGGGAGCTGTTTTTT
CASSPRGRGGTGELFF
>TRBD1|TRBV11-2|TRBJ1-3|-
TGTGCCAGCAGCCGTGACAGGGAGACCATATATTTT
CASSRDRETIYF
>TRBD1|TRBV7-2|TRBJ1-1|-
TGTGCCAGCAGCCCAGAGGGACAGATAAAAAGGACTGAAGCTTTCTTT
CASSPEGQIKRTEAFF
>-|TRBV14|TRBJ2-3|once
TGTGCCAGCAGCCACGGGTTAGGTACGCAGTATTTT
CASSHGLGTQYF
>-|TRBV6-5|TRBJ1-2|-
TGTGCCAGCAGTTACCTGGGTTTAAGGGATGGCTACACCTTC
CASSYLGLRDGYTF
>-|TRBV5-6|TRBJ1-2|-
TGTGCCAGCAGCGAGATGGGACTGAATAACTATGGCTACACCTTC
CASSEMGLNNYGYTF
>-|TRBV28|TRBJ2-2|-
TGTGCCAGCAGTGACACCGGGACCTTATACGGGGAGCTGTTTTTT
CASSDTGTLYGELFF
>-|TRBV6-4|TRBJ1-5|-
TGTGCCAGCAGTTGGGATGGCAATCAGCCCCAGCATTTT
CASSWDGNQPQHF
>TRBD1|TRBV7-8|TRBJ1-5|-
TGTGCCAGCAGCTTAGCGGGACAGAGCAATCAGCCCCAGCATTTT
CASSLAGQSNQPQHF
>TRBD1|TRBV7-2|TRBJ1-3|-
TGTGCCAGCAGCTTTCAGACAGGGACTGGAAACACCATATATTTT
CASSFQTGTGNTIYF
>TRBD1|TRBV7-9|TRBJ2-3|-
TGTGCCAGCAGCTCGGGGACAGTGAAGCAGTATTTT
CASSSGTVKQYF
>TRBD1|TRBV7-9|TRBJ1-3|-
TGTGCCAGCAGCTGGGATACAGGGGGTACTGGAAACACCATATATTTT
CASSWDTGGTGNTIYF